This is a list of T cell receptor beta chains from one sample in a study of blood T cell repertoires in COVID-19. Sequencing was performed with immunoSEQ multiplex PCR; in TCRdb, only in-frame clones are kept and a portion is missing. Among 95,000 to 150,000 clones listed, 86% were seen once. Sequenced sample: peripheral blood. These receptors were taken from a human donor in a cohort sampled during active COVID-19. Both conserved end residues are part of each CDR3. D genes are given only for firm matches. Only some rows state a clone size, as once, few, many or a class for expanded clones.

CDR3 DNA: TGTGCCAGCAGCGCGACCTCGGGGGGCGGTTCACCCCTCCACTTT
CDR3 protein: CASSATSGGGSPLHF
V gene: TRBV11-2
clone size: NA
J gene: TRBJ1-6
D gene: NA

CDR3 DNA: TGTGCCAGCAGCGCGTCTCCGGGAGGTACGCAGTATTTT
CDR3 protein: CASSASPGGTQYF
V gene: TRBV7-2
clone size: NA
J gene: TRBJ2-3
D gene: TRBD2

CDR3 DNA: TGTGCCAGCAGTGGTAACTCGGCCTACAATGAGCAGTTCTTC
CDR3 protein: CASSGNSAYNEQFF
V gene: TRBV28
clone size: NA
J gene: TRBJ2-1
D gene: NA

CDR3 DNA: TGTGCCAGCAGCTTAGTATCCGGGACAGGGATTTACAATGAGCAGTTCTTC
CDR3 protein: CASSLVSGTGIYNEQFF
V gene: TRBV7-6
clone size: NA
J gene: TRBJ2-1
D gene: TRBD1

CDR3 DNA: TGCGCCAGCAGTGAGCGGGGGGCTAGCGGAGAGCAGTTCTTC
CDR3 protein: CASSERGASGEQFF
V gene: TRBV10-2
clone size: NA
J gene: TRBJ2-1
D gene: NA

CDR3 DNA: TGTGCCAGCAGTTTAGTCGCCTACAATGAGCAGTTCTTC
CDR3 protein: CASSLVAYNEQFF
V gene: TRBV27
clone size: NA
J gene: TRBJ2-1
D gene: NA

CDR3 DNA: TGTGCCAGCAGCCCGACAGGCCGCTCCTATAATTCACCCCTCCACTTT
CDR3 protein: CASSPTGRSYNSPLHF
V gene: TRBV7-9
clone size: NA
J gene: TRBJ1-6
D gene: NA

CDR3 DNA: TGTGCCAGCAGCCACGTCGCTAGCGGGAGCGCTGAGCAGTTCTTC
CDR3 protein: CASSHVASGSAEQFF
V gene: TRBV3-1/TRBV3-2
clone size: NA
J gene: TRBJ2-1
D gene: TRBD2

CDR3 DNA: TGCGCCAGCAGGCCTAGCGGGAGTCTGTACGAGCAGTACTTC
CDR3 protein: CASRPSGSLYEQYF
V gene: TRBV10-2
clone size: NA
J gene: TRBJ2-7
D gene: TRBD2

CDR3 DNA: TGTGCCAGCAGTCTAGCGGGAGTCAGGTTCTTC
CDR3 protein: CASSLAGVRFF
V gene: TRBV28
clone size: NA
J gene: TRBJ2-1
D gene: TRBD2

CDR3 DNA: TGTGCCAGCAGCTTAAGACAGGGCGGAGGCTACACCTTC
CDR3 protein: CASSLRQGGGYTF
V gene: TRBV7-9
clone size: NA
J gene: TRBJ1-2
D gene: TRBD1

CDR3 DNA: TGTGCCAGCAGCCCCCGACAGGGAGAGACCCAGTACTTC
CDR3 protein: CASSPRQGETQYF
V gene: TRBV7-9
clone size: NA
J gene: TRBJ2-5
D gene: TRBD1

CDR3 DNA: TGTGCCAGCAGCCTCGGACAGGGGGGGGGTCGGACACCCCTCCACTTT
CDR3 protein: CASSLGQGGGRTPLHF
V gene: TRBV3-1/TRBV3-2
clone size: NA
J gene: TRBJ1-6
D gene: TRBD1

CDR3 DNA: TGCGCCAGCAGCTCGAATCCAGGGGCTGGGGCCAACGTCCTGACTTTC
CDR3 protein: CASSSNPGAGANVLTF
V gene: TRBV5-1
clone size: NA
J gene: TRBJ2-6
D gene: NA

CDR3 DNA: TGCGCCAGCAGCCAACGGGACAGGAGGCAGTTCTTC
CDR3 protein: CASSQRDRRQFF
V gene: TRBV4-1
clone size: NA
J gene: TRBJ2-1
D gene: TRBD1

CDR3 DNA: TGTGCCAGCAGCTTGGGGAGAAGCTCCTACAATGAGCAGTTCTTC
CDR3 protein: CASSLGRSSYNEQFF
V gene: TRBV5-8
clone size: NA
J gene: TRBJ2-1
D gene: NA

CDR3 DNA: TGTGCCACCAGGGGGCTAGCGGGAGATTTTGGGCGAATAAATACGCAGTATTTT
CDR3 protein: CATRGLAGDFGRINTQYF
V gene: TRBV11-2
clone size: NA
J gene: TRBJ2-3
D gene: TRBD2

CDR3 DNA: TGTGCCAGCAGCTGGCGGGGAGGGGGTGGCTACACCTTC
CDR3 protein: CASSWRGGGGYTF
V gene: TRBV5-4
clone size: few
J gene: TRBJ1-2
D gene: NA

CDR3 DNA: TGTGCCAGCAGCGCCGGACTAGCGGGATCGGCAGATACGCAGTATTTT
CDR3 protein: CASSAGLAGSADTQYF
V gene: TRBV9
clone size: NA
J gene: TRBJ2-3
D gene: TRBD2

CDR3 DNA: TGTGCCAGCAGCCATCTAGGCTATGGCTACACCTTC
CDR3 protein: CASSHLGYGYTF
V gene: TRBV14
clone size: NA
J gene: TRBJ1-2
D gene: NA

CDR3 DNA: TGTGCCAGCAGTGAAGAACCCTGGGGAGCGGGAGAGGTAGATACGCAGTATTTT
CDR3 protein: CASSEEPWGAGEVDTQYF
V gene: TRBV6-1
clone size: NA
J gene: TRBJ2-3
D gene: TRBD2

CDR3 DNA: TGTGCCAGCAGCAAAGAACTAACAGGGGTAGCTTTCTTT
CDR3 protein: CASSKELTGVAFF
V gene: TRBV21-1
clone size: once
J gene: TRBJ1-1
D gene: NA

CDR3 DNA: TGTGCCAGCAGTTGGACAGATTACAATGAGCAGTTCTTC
CDR3 protein: CASSWTDYNEQFF
V gene: TRBV27
clone size: NA
J gene: TRBJ2-1
D gene: NA

CDR3 DNA: TGCGCCAGCAGCGGAGGGGTGGAAGCTTTCTTT
CDR3 protein: CASSGGVEAFF
V gene: TRBV5-1
clone size: NA
J gene: TRBJ1-1
D gene: NA

CDR3 DNA: TGTGCCAGCAGCACCCCTAGGGGTGCACACAATGAGCAGTTCTTC
CDR3 protein: CASSTPRGAHNEQFF
V gene: TRBV7-9
clone size: once
J gene: TRBJ2-1
D gene: NA

CDR3 DNA: TGCGCCAGCAGGGAGATGGGACAGGCCTCCTACGAGCAGTACTTC
CDR3 protein: CASREMGQASYEQYF
V gene: TRBV10-2
clone size: NA
J gene: TRBJ2-7
D gene: TRBD1

CDR3 DNA: TGTGCCAGCAGCTCAGCGACAGGTCCCTCCTACGAGCAGTACTTC
CDR3 protein: CASSSATGPSYEQYF
V gene: TRBV9
clone size: NA
J gene: TRBJ2-7
D gene: NA

CDR3 DNA: TGCGCCAGCAGCCCAGGGACAGGGACCTACGAGCAGTACTTC
CDR3 protein: CASSPGTGTYEQYF
V gene: TRBV4-1
clone size: once
J gene: TRBJ2-7
D gene: TRBD1

CDR3 DNA: TGTGCCAGCAGCGGGGGGACTCTCTATTCCTACGAGCAGTACTTC
CDR3 protein: CASSGGTLYSYEQYF
V gene: TRBV9
clone size: few
J gene: TRBJ2-7
D gene: NA

CDR3 DNA: TGTGCCAGTCAGTCCCTCACCGAGACTGCTGGCACAGATACGCAGTATTTT
CDR3 protein: CASQSLTETAGTDTQYF
V gene: TRBV11-2
clone size: NA
J gene: TRBJ2-3
D gene: NA

CDR3 DNA: TGTGCCAGCTCACCAACGGGACAGGGGATGGGAAACACCATATATTTT
CDR3 protein: CASSPTGQGMGNTIYF
V gene: TRBV18
clone size: NA
J gene: TRBJ1-3
D gene: TRBD1

CDR3 DNA: TGCGCCAGCAGCTTGGTCCAGGGTAACACTGAAGCTTTCTTT
CDR3 protein: CASSLVQGNTEAFF
V gene: TRBV5-1
clone size: NA
J gene: TRBJ1-1
D gene: NA

CDR3 DNA: TGCGCCAGCAGCCAAGATGGAGGACAGATCTCTGGGGCCAACGTCCTGACTTTC
CDR3 protein: CASSQDGGQISGANVLTF
V gene: TRBV4-3
clone size: NA
J gene: TRBJ2-6
D gene: NA